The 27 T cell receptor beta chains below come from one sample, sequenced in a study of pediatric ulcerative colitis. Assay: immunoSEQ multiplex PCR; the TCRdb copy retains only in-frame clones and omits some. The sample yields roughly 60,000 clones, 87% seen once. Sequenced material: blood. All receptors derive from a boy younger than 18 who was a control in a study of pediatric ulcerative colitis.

As DNA, the CDR3 is TGTGCCAGCAGTTACGGGGGAAATGAGCAGTTCTTC. It codes for CASSYGGNEQFF. This sequence joins TRBV6-5 and TRBJ2-1; D may match TRBD1 or TRBD2 (5 bases each). The CDR3 is 12 residues long. Germline-derived CDR1 and CDR2 are MNHEY and SVGAGI. Trimming shortened V by 2 bases and J by 7 bases, and 6 bases separated the two germline ends.

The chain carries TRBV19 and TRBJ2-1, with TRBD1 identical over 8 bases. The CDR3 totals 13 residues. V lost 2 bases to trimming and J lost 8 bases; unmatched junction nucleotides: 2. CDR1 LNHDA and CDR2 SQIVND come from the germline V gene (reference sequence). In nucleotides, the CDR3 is TGTGCCAGTAGTATAAACAGGGGGGATGAGCAGTTCTTC. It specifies CASSINRGDEQFF.

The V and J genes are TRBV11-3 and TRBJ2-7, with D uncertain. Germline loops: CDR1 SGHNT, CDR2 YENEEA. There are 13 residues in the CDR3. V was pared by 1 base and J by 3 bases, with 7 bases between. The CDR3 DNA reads TGTGCCAGCAGCTTAGGACACAGCTACGAGCAGTACTTC. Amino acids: CASSLGHSYEQYF.

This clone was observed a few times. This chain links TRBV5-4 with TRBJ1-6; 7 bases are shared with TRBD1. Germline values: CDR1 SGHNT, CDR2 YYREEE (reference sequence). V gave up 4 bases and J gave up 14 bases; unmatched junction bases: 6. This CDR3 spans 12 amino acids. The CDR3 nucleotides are TGTGCCAGCAGCACGGCGGGACAGACCCTCCACTTT. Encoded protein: CASSTAGQTLHF.

For the CDR3, the DNA is TGTGCCAGCAGTGCCCTAGCGGGGGCCGACACCGGGGAGCTGTTTTTT. It encodes CASSALAGADTGELFF. This chain links TRBV6-4 with TRBJ2-2; 10 bases align to TRBD2. The CDR3 spans 16 residues. V lost 4 bases to trimming and J lost 3 bases; unmatched junction nucleotides: 5. The V gene's germline CDR1 is MRHNA and CDR2 SNTAGT.

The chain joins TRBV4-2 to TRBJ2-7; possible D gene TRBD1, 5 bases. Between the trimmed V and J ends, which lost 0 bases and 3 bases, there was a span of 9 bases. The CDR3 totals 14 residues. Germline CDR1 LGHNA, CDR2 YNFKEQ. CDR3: CASSQDSRGYEQYF. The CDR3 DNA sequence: TGTGCCAGCAGCCAAGATAGTAGGGGCTACGAGCAGTACTTC.

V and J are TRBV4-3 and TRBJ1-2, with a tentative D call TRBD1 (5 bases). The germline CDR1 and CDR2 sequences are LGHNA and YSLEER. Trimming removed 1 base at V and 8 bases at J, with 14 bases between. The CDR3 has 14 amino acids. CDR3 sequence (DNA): TGCGCCAGCAGCCAAGGCGGGTCGAGGGGAGGCTACACCTTC. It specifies CASSQGGSRGGYTF.

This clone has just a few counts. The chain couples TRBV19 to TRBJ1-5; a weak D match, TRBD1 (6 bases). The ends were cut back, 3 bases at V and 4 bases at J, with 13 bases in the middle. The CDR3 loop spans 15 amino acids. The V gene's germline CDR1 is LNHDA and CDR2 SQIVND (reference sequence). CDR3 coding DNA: TGTGCCAGTAGTATTGTTCCAGGGGAAAATCAGCCCCAGCATTTT. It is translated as CASSIVPGENQPQHF.

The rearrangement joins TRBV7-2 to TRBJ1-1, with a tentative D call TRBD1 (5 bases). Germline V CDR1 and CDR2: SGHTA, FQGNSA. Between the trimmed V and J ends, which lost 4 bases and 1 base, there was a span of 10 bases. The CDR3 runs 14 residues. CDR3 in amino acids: CASSSGGANTEAFF. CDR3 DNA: TGTGCCAGCAGCTCAGGTGGGGCGAACACTGAAGCTTTCTTT. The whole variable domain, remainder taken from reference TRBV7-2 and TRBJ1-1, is GAGVSQSPSNKVTEKGKDVELRCDPISGHTALYWYRQSLGQGLEFLIYFQGNSAPDKSGLPSDRFSAERTGGSVSTLTIQRTQQEDSAVYLCASSSGGANTEAFFGQGTRLTVV.

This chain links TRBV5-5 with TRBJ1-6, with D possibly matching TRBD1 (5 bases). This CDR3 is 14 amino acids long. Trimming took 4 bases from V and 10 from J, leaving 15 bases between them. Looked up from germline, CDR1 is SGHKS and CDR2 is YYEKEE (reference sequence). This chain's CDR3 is CASSVPGTRSPLHF. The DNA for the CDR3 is TGTGCCAGCAGCGTCCCCGGGACTCGATCACCCCTCCACTTT.

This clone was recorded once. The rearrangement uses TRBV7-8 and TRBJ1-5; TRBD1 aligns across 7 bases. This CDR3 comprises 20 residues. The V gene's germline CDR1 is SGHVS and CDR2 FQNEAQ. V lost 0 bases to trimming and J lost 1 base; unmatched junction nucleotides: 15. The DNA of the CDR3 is TGTGCCAGCAGCTTAGCGCATGGGACAGACGCTAAGGGGAGCAATCAGCCCCAGCATTTT. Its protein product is CASSLAHGTDAKGSNQPQHF.

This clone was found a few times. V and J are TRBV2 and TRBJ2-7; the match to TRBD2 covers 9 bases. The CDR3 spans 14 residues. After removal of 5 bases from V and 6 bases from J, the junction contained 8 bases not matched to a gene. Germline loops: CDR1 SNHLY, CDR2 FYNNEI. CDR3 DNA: TGTGCCAGCAGTCGGGTTAGCGGGAGTGGCGAGCAGTACTTC. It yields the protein CASSRVSGSGEQYF.

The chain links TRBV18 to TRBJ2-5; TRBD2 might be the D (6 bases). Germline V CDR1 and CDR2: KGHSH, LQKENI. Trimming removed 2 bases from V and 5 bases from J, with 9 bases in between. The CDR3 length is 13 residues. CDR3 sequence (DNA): TGTGCCAGCTCACCAGGGGAGGTGGAGACCCAGTACTTC. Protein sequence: CASSPGEVETQYF.

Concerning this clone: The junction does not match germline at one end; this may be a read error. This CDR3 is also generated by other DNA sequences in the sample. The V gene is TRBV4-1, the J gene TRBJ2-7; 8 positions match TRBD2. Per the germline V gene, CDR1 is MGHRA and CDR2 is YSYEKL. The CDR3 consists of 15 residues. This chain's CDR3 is CASSQDLAGSYEQYF. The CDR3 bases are TGCGCCAGTAGCCAAGACCTAGCGGGCTCCTACGAGCAGTACTTC.

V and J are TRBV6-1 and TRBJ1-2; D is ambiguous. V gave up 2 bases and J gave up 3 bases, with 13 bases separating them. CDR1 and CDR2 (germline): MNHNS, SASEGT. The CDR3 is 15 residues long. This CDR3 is CASSERLWVYYGYTF. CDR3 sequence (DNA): TGTGCCAGCAGTGAAAGGCTTTGGGTCTACTATGGCTACACCTTC.

The CDR3 sequence is CATSRDPGQGGNKEQYF. CDR3 bases: TGTGCCACCAGCAGAGATCCGGGACAGGGCGGGAACAAAGAGCAGTACTTC. V is TRBV15 and J is TRBJ2-7; TRBD1 agrees at 9 bases. Per germline, CDR1 LNHNV and CDR2 YYDKDF (reference sequence). The CDR3 runs 17 residues. V gave up 0 bases and J gave up 7 bases; unmatched junction bases: 13.

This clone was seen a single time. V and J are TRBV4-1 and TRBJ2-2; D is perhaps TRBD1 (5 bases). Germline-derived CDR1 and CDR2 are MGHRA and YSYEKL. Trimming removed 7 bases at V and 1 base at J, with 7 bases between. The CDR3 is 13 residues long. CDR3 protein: CASTGRNTGELFF. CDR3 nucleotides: TGCGCCAGCACAGGGCGGAACACCGGGGAGCTGTTTTTT.

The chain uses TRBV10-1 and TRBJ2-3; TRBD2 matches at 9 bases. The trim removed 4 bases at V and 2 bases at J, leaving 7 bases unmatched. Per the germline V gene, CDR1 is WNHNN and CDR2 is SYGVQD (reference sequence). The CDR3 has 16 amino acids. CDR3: CASSVVAGGFTDTQYF. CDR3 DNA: TGCGCCAGCAGTGTTGTTGCGGGAGGGTTCACAGATACGCAGTATTTT.

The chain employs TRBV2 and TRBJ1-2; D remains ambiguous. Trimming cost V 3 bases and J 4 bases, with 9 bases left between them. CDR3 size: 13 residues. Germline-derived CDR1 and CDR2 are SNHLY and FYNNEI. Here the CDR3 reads CASSDRQTYGYTF. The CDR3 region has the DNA TGTGCCAGCAGTGATCGTCAGACCTATGGCTACACCTTC.

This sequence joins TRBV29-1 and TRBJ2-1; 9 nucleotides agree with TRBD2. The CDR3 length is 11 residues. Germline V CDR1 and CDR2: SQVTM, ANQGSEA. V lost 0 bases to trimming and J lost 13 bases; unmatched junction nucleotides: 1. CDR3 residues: CSVEERGGQFF. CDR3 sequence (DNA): TGCAGCGTTGAAGAGCGGGGGGGTCAGTTCTTC.

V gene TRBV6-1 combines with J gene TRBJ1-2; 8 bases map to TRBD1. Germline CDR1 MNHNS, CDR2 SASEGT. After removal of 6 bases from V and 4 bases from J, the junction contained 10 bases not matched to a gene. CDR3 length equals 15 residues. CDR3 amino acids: CASRSTGGAGYGYTF. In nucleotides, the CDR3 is TGTGCCAGCAGGTCCACAGGGGGAGCTGGCTATGGCTACACCTTC.

The CDR3 reads CASSEIRGEPQHF. CDR3 bases: TGTGCCAGTAGCGAAATCCGGGGAGAGCCCCAGCATTTT. The V call is TRBV19, the J call TRBJ1-5; D is unclear. V was clipped by 6 bases and J by 8 bases, with 14 bases between them. From germline, CDR1 is LNHDA and CDR2 SQIVND (reference sequence). CDR3 length: 13 amino acids.

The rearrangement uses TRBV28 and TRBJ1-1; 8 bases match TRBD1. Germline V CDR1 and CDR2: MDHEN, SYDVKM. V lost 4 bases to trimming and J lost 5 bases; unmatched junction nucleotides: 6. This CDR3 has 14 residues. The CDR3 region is CASSSTGGETEAFF. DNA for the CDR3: TGTGCCAGCAGTTCCACAGGGGGTGAGACTGAAGCTTTCTTT.

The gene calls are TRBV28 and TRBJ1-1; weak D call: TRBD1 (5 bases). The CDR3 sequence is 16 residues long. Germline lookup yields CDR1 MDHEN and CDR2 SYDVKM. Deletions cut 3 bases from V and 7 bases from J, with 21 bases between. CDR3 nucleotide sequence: TGTGCCAGCAGTTTGGCTGGGGGGAGAAGATATAATGAAGCTTTCTTT. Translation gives CASSLAGGRRYNEAFF.

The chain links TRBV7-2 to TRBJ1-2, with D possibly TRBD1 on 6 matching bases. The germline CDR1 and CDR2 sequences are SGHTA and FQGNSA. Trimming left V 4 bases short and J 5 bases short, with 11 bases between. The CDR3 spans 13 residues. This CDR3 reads CASSSGVGYGYTF. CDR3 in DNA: TGTGCCAGCAGCTCAGGGGTTGGTTATGGCTACACCTTC.

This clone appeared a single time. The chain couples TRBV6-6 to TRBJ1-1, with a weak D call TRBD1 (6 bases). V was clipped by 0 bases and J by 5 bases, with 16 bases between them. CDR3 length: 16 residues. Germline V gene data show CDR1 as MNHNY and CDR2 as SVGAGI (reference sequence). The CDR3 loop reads CASSYSRGERGTEAFF. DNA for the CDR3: TGTGCCAGCAGTTACTCACGGGGGGAGAGGGGGACTGAAGCTTTCTTT.

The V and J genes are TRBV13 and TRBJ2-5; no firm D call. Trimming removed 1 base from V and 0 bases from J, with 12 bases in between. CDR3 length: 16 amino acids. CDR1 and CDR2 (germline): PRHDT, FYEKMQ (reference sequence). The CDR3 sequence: CASSLALGQDQETQYF. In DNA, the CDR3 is TGTGCCAGCAGCTTAGCCCTAGGTCAAGACCAAGAGACCCAGTACTTC.